Described below is a single TCR beta chain sequence and its context. The CDR3 spans 14 residues. Germline V gene lookup returns CDR1 MDHEN and CDR2 SYDVKM. Trimming left V 2 bases short and J 2 bases short, with 9 bases between. These data originate in a study of response to subunit inactivated influenza vaccine. From the RT-PCR reads, TCRdb called clonotypes with MiXCR, one entry per CDR3 protein. The table lists 500,000 to 550,000 distinct CDR3 sequences, less than 10% of them singletons. The chain uses TRBV28 and TRBJ1-2; no definite D call. The sequenced sample was PBMCs from blood, obtained around 25 months after vaccination. The source of this sequence is a man between 50 and 75 years old who received an inactivated influenza vaccine. The CDR3 bases are TGTGCCAGCAGTTTACCCCCCCGGAACTATGGCTACACCTTC. Amino acids: CASSLPPRNYGYTF.